The clone carrying this T cell receptor beta chain was found once. This CDR3 has 14 amino acids. Germline V lookup: CDR1 SGHNT, CDR2 YYREEE (reference sequence). V was clipped by 0 bases and J by 6 bases, with 11 bases between them. The sample originates from a study of blood T cell repertoires in COVID-19. Study summary: Researchers got acute and convalescent COVID-19 samples from the United States, Italy and Spain.

The Seattle patients, enrolled during active infection, were followed longitudinally. Under the authors' procedure: For nucleated cells, counts were estimated from reference gene primer amplification. The repertoire was sequenced with immunoSEQ multiplex PCR; TCRdb's copy has only in-frame clones and lacks some. For V, J and clone size, that table is used; D and trimming come from the DNA. The sample yields 250,000 to 350,000 clones, about 88% seen once. This receptor was identified in a human donor with COVID-19, enrolled during active disease. The donor label of this sample is uncertain. Sequenced input: peripheral blood. This chain uses TRBV5-4 with TRBJ2-3, with D unresolved. The CDR3 coding sequence is TGTGCCAGCAGCTTGGGCGGTCGAATCGATACGCAGTATTTT. This gives the protein CASSLGGRIDTQYF.